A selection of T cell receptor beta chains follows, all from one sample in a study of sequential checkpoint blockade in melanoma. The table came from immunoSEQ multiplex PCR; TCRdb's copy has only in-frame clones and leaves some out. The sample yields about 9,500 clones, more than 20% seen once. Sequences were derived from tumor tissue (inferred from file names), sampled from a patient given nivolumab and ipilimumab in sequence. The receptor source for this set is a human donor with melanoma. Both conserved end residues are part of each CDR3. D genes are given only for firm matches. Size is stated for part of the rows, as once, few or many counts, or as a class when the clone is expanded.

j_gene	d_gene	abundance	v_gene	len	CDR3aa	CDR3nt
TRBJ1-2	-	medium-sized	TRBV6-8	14	CASSLHLTSFGYTF	TGTGCCAGCAGTTTACATCTCACAAGTTTCGGTTACACCTTC
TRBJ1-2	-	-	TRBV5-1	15	CASSLGQGRNYGYTF	TGCGCCAGCAGCTTGGGGCAGGGCAGAAACTATGGCTACACCTTC
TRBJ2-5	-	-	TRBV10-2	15	CASSESSVFQETQYF	TGCGCCAGCAGTGAGTCCTCGGTCTTCCAAGAGACCCAGTACTTC
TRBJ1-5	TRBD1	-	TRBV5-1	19	CASSPGAGGFGYSNQPQHF	TGCGCCAGCAGCCCGGGGGCAGGGGGGTTCGGATATAGCAATCAGCCCCAGCATTTT
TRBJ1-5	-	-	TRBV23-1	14	CASSQDGRGRPQHF	TGCGCCAGCAGCCAAGACGGGAGAGGGCGGCCCCAGCATTTT
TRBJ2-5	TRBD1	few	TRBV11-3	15	CASSPRTGGWETQYF	TGTGCCAGCAGCCCGCGGACAGGGGGCTGGGAGACCCAGTACTTC
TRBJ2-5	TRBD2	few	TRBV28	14	CASSQTSGIETQYF	TGTGCCAGCAGTCAGACTAGCGGTATAGAGACCCAGTACTTC
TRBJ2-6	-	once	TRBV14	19	CASSHRLYPSRSGANVLTF	TGTGCCAGCAGCCACCGTCTATACCCTTCCCGCTCTGGGGCCAACGTCCTGACTTTC
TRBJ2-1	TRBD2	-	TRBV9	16	CASSDLTSGVNNEQFF	TGTGCCAGCAGTGATCTTACTAGCGGCGTAAACAATGAGCAGTTCTTC
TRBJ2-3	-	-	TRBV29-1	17	CSVAGGMGVVSTDTQYF	TGCAGCGTTGCCGGAGGGATGGGGGTGGTAAGCACAGATACGCAGTATTTT